This T cell receptor (beta chain) was captured in a study of long-term antiretroviral therapy in people with HIV. Study-level results: Versus controls, repertoires in people with HIV had narrower CDR3 length ranges. ART preceded a rise in diversity that nonetheless stayed lower than in transplant donor controls.

The CDR3 covers 18 residues. The trim removed 0 bases at V and 3 bases at J, leaving 8 bases unmatched. Germline lookup yields CDR1 SGDLS and CDR2 YYNGEE. Version v3.0 of the immunoSEQ assay ran at survey level. The data were produced by immunoSEQ multiplex PCR, yet TCRdb's version contains in-frame clones alone and is incomplete. Of about 11,000 clones detected, about four fifths appear once; the ten largest clones hold about 17%. In regard to this clone: As yet, its antigen is unknown.

The TCR sequence derives from a middle-aged man with HIV. The V call is TRBV9, the J call TRBJ1-4, with TRBD1 matching 10 bases. The specimen was unsorted PBMCs, collected 1.8 years after starting antiretroviral therapy. The CDR3 loop is CASSVGDRGFGANEKLFF. CDR3 bases: TGTGCCAGCAGCGTAGGGGACAGGGGTTTTGGGGCTAATGAAAAACTGTTTTTT.